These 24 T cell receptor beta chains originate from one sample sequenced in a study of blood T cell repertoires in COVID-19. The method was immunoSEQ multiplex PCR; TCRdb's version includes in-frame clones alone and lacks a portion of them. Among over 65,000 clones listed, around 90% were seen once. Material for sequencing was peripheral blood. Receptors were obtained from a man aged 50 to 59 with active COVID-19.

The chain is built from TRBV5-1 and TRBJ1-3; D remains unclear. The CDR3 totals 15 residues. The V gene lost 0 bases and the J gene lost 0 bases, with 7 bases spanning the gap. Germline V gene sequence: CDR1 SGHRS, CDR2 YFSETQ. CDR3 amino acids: CASSLAGNSGNTIYF. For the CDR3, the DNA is TGCGCCAGCAGCTTGGCGGGAAACTCTGGAAACACCATATATTTT. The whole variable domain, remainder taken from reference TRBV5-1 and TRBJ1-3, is KAGVTQTPRYLIKTRGQQVTLSCSPISGHRSVSWYQQTPGQGLQFLFEYFSETQRNKGNFPGRFSGRQFSNSRSEMNVSTLELGDSALYLCASSLAGNSGNTIYFGEGSWLTVV.

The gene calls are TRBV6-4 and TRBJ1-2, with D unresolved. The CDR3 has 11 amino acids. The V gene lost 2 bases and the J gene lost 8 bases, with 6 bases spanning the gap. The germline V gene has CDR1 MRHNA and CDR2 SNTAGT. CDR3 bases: TGTGCCAGCAGTGACGGGAGGGGCTACACCTTC. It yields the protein CASSDGRGYTF.

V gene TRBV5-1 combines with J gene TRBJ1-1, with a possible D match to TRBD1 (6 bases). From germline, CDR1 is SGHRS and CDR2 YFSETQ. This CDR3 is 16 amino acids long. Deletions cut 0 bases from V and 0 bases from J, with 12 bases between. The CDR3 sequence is CASSLESGHLNTEAFF. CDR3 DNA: TGCGCCAGCAGCTTGGAATCGGGACACCTGAACACTGAAGCTTTCTTT.

This CDR3 is CASSLGTGYGYEQYF. The CDR3, as DNA: TGTGCCAGCTCACTCGGGACAGGGTACGGCTACGAGCAGTACTTC. The V gene is TRBV18, the J gene TRBJ2-7, with 9 positions matching TRBD1. V trimming: 4 bases; J trimming: 3 bases; junction bases outside the gene matches: 7. CDR3 length: 15 residues. Germline assignment: CDR1 KGHSH and CDR2 LQKENI.

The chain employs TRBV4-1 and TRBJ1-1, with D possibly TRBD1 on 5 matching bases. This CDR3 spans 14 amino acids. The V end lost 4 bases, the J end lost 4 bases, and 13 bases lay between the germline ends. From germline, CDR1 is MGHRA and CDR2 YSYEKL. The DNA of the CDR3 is TGCGCCAGCAGCCCCCCAGGGTCGAGCACTGAAGCTTTCTTT. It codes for CASSPPGSSTEAFF.

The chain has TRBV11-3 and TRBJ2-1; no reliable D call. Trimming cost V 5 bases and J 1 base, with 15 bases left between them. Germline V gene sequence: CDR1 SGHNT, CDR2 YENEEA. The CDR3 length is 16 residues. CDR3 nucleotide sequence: TGTGCCAGCAGCAAGTCGCCAGCGAATTCCTACAATGAGCAGTTCTTC. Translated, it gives CASSKSPANSYNEQFF.

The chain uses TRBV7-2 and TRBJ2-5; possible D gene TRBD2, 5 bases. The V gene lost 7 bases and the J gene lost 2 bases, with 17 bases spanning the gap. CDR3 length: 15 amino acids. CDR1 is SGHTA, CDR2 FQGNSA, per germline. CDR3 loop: CASNSDGRTQETQYF. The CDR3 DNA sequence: TGTGCCAGCAACTCGGACGGGCGGACTCAAGAGACCCAGTACTTC.

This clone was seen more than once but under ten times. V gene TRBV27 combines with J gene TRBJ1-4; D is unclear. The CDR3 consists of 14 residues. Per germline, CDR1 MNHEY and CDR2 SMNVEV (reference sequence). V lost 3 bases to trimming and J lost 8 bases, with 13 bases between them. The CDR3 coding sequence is TGTGCCAGCAGTTTGGGCCCCGACCCCGAAAAACTGTTTTTT. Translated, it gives CASSLGPDPEKLFF.

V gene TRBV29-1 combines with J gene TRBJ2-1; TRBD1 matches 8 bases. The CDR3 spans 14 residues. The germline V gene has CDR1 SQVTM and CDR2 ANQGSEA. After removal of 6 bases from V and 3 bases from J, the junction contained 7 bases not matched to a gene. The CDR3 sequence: CSVGAGTGYNEQFF. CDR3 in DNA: TGCAGCGTAGGAGCCGGGACAGGCTACAATGAGCAGTTCTTC.

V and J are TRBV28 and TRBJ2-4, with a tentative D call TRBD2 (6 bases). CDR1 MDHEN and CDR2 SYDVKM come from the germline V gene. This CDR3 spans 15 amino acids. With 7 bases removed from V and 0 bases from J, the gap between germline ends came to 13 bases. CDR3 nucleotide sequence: TGTGCCAGCACCCTTGGGGGACTAGCCAAAAACATTCAGTACTTC. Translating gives CASTLGGLAKNIQYF. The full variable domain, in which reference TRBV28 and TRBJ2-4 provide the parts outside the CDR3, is DVKVTQSSRYLVKRTGEKVFLECVQDMDHENMFWYRQDPGLGLRLIYFSYDVKMKEKGDIPEGYSVSREKKERFSLILESASTNQTSMYLCASTLGGLAKNIQYFGAGTRLSVL.

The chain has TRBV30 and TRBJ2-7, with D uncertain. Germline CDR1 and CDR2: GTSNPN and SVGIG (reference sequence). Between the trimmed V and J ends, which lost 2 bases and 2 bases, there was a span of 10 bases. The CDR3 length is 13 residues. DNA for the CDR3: TGTGCCTGGAGTCCCCCCCGGGCCTACGAGCAGTACTTC. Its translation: CAWSPPRAYEQYF.

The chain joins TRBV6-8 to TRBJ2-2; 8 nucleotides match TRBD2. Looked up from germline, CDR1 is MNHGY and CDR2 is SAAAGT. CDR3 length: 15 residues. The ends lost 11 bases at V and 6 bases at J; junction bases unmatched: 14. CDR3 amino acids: CAPPGGRSSAGELFF. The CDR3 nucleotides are TGTGCCCCCCCGGGAGGGAGGTCCTCCGCCGGGGAGCTGTTTTTT.

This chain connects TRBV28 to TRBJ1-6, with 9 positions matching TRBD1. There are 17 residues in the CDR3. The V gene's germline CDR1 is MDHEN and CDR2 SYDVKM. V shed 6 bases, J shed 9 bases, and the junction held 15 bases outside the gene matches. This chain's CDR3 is CASRNVPGQGEASPLHF. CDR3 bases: TGTGCCAGCAGAAACGTCCCGGGACAGGGAGAGGCTTCACCCCTCCACTTT.

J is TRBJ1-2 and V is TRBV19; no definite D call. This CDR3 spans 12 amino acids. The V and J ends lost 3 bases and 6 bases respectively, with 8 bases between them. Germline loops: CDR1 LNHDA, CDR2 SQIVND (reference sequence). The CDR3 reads CASSIAENGYTF. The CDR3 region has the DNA TGTGCCAGTAGTATCGCGGAAAATGGCTACACCTTC.

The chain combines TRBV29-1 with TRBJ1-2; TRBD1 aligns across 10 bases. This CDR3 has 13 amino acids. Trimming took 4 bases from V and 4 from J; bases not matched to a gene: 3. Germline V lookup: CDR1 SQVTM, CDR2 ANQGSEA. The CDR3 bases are TGCAGCGTTGGCGGGACAGGGGCCTATGGCTACACCTTC. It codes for CSVGGTGAYGYTF. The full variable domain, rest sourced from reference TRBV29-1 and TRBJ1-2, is SAVISQKPSRDICQRGTSLTIQCQVDSQVTMMFWYRQQPGQSLTLIATANQGSEATYESGFVIDKFPISRPNLTFSTLTVSNMSPEDSSIYLCSVGGTGAYGYTFGSGTRLTVV.

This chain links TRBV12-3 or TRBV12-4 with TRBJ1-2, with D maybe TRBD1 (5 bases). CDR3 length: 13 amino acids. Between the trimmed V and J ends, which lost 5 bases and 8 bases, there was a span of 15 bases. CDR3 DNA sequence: TGTGCCAGCAGTCGTGGGACTATACCAGGCTACACCTTC. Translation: CASSRGTIPGYTF.

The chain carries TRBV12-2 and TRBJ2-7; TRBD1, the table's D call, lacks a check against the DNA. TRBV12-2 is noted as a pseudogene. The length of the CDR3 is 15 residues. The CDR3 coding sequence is TGTGCAAGTCGCCCCGCCCAGGGGGCATCCTACGAGCAGTACTTC. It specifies CASRPAQGASYEQYF.

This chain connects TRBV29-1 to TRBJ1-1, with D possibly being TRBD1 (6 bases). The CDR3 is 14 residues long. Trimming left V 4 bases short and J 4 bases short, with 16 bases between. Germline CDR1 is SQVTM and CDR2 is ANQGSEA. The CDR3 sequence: CSVVTGLGGTEAFF. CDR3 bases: TGCAGCGTTGTTACAGGGCTTGGGGGCACTGAAGCTTTCTTT.

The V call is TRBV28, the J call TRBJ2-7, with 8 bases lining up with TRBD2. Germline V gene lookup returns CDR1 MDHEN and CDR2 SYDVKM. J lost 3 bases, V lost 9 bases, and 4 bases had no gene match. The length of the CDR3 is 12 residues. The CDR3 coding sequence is TGTGCCAGTAGCGGGAATATCTACGAGCAGTACTTC. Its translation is CASSGNIYEQYF.

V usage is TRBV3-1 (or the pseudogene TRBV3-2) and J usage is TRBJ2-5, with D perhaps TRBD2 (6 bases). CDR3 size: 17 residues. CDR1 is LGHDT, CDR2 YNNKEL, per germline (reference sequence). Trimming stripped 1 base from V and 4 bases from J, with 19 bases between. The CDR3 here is CASSQVGYKRALETQYF. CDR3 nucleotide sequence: TGTGCCAGCAGCCAAGTGGGTTATAAGCGGGCCTTAGAGACCCAGTACTTC.

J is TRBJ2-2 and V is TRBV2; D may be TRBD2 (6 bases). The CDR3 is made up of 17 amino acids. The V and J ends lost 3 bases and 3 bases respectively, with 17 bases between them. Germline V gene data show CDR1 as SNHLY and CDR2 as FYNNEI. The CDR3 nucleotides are TGTGCCAGCAGTGAGGTTAGCGGTGCAGGAGACACCGGGGAGCTGTTTTTT. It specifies CASSEVSGAGDTGELFF.

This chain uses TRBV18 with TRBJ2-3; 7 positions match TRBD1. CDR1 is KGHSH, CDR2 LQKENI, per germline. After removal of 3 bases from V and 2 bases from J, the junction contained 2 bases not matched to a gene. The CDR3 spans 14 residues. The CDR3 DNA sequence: TGTGCCAGCTCACCGACAGGGACCACAGATACGCAGTATTTT. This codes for CASSPTGTTDTQYF.

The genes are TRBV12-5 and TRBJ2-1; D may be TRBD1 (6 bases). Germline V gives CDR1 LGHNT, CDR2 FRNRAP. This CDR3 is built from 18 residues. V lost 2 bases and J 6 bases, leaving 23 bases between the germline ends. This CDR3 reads CASGLLALLQGRINEQFF. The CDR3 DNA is TGTGCTAGTGGTTTGCTGGCCCTTCTCCAGGGGCGGATCAATGAGCAGTTCTTC.

The CDR3 loop reads CASSFDGRGDTGELFF. In nucleotides, the CDR3 is TGTGCCAGCAGCTTTGATGGCAGGGGCGACACCGGGGAGCTGTTTTTT. This rearrangement joins TRBV5-4 to TRBJ2-2; tentatively, D is TRBD1 (6 bases). The CDR3 sequence is 16 residues long. Germline V gene lookup returns CDR1 SGHNT and CDR2 YYREEE (reference sequence). V was shortened by 2 bases and J by 3 bases, with 14 bases between the two germline ends.